The 5 T cell receptor beta chains reported below all come from one sample, sequenced in a study of OX40 agonist ivuxolimab in advanced cancers. The library was generated by the immunoSEQ multiplex PCR assay. This is the immuneACCESS table as TCRdb keeps it, with only in-frame sequences that have V and J called. A part of the clones is gone; compared with another copy, unresolved V genes explain less than half, and the rest is unexplained. Across this sample there are approximately 82,000 clones, with roughly 90% seen only once. The biggest ten clones account for approximately 11% of the sample. Source: CD4+ or CD8+ T cells sorted from blood, taken in a trial of the OX40 agonist ivuxolimab. Receptors were obtained from an adult with an advanced solid tumor such as melanoma, head and neck, liver or kidney cancer.

The rearrangement uses TRBV7-8 and TRBJ1-1; D might be TRBD1 (6 bases). The V end was cut by 2 bases, the J end by 1 base, with 14 bases between. This CDR3 contains 16 residues. CDR1 is SGHVS, CDR2 FQNEAQ, per germline. The CDR3 sequence is CASSLKDRLSNTEAFF. The CDR3 DNA is TGTGCCAGCAGCTTAAAGGACAGACTATCGAACACTGAAGCTTTCTTT.

This clone was seen a handful of times. One junction end does not reproduce the germline sequence, and a read error may be involved. The CDR3 DNA follows: TGTGCCAGCCTTCTCAGACGGTGCTTC. This codes for CASLLRRCF. The chain is built from TRBV6-1 and TRBJ2-7; D is ambiguous. This CDR3 has 9 residues. Germline lookup yields CDR1 MNHNS and CDR2 SASEGT.

CDR3: CASSMGGTPLHF. CDR3 DNA: TGTGCCAGTAGTATGGGGGGGACACCCCTCCACTTT. The chain joins TRBV19 to TRBJ1-6, with D possibly being TRBD1 (5 bases). The V and J ends lost 3 bases and 11 bases respectively, with 8 bases between them. Germline CDR1 reads LNHDA; CDR2 reads SQIVND (reference sequence). The CDR3 covers 12 residues.

The rearrangement links TRBV6-1 to TRBJ1-5; no reliable D call. This CDR3 has 15 amino acids. V lost 7 bases and J lost 3, with 16 bases in between. CDR1 and CDR2 (germline): MNHNS, SASEGT. The CDR3 DNA is TGTGCCAGCAAGACGCAGGCCGGGGTCAATCAGCCCCAGCATTTT. Protein sequence: CASKTQAGVNQPQHF.

The chain employs TRBV5-4 and TRBJ1-2; 9 bases are shared with TRBD1. The CDR3 consists of 15 residues. Trimming removed 3 bases from V and 8 bases from J; junction bases left unmatched: 11. Per germline, CDR1 SGHNT and CDR2 YYREEE (reference sequence). CDR3 loop: CASSSGNRGLEGYTF. Written as DNA, the CDR3 is TGTGCCAGCAGCTCGGGGAACAGGGGGCTGGAAGGCTACACCTTC. Filled out from reference TRBV5-4 and TRBJ1-2, the complete variable domain reads ETGVTQSPTHLIKTRGQQVTLRCSSQSGHNTVSWYQQALGQGPQFIFQYYREEENGRGNFPPRFSGLQFPNYSSELNVNALELDDSALYLCASSSGNRGLEGYTFGSGTRLTVV.